This T cell receptor (beta chain) derives from a study of T cells after yellow fever vaccination. Study observations and caveats: Clonotypes shared by both compartments, CD4 and CD8, made up a small share. The secondary T-cell response peaked on day 5, not day 15, but was weaker. Abundant bulk-derived clonotypes could contaminate FACS-sorted repertoires.

As TCR cDNA was made by 5'RACE template switching, a universal primer site and UMIs were added. TCRdb independently ran MiXCR on the 5' RACE reads; one entry per CDR3 protein. The sample consists of some 150,000 distinct CDR3 sequences, approximately 11% of them appearing once. The germline gives CDR1 LNHNV, CDR2 YYDKDF (reference sequence). There are 17 residues in the CDR3. Trimming removed 2 bases from V and 2 bases from J, with 18 bases in between. This clonotype occurred a few times. What it binds is unknown. The origin of this receptor is a man between 18 and 29 years old who received the YFV17D yellow fever vaccine. The sequencing used CD8+ T cells sorted from PBMCs, collected 15 days after the yellow fever booster vaccination. This chain connects TRBV15 to TRBJ2-5; D might be TRBD2 (6 bases). This chain's CDR3 is CATSRPSGGRGQETQYF. CDR3 coding DNA: TGTGCCACCAGCAGACCCTCCGGAGGGCGGGGACAAGAGACCCAGTACTTC.